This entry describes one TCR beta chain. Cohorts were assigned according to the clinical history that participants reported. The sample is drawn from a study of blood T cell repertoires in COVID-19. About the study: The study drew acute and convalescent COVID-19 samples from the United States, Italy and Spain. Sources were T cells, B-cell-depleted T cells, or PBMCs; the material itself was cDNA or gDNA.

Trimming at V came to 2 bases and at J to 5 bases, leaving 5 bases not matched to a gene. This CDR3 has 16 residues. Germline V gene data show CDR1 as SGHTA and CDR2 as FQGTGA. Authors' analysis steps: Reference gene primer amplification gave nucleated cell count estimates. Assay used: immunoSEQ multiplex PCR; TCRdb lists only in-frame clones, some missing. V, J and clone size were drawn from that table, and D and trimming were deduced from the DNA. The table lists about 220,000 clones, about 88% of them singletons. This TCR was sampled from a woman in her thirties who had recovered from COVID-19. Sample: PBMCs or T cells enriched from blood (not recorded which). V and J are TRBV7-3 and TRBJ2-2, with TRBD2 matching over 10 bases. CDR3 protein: CASSLGLAGVTGELFF. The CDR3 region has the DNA TGTGCCAGCAGCTTAGGTCTAGCGGGGGTGACCGGGGAGCTGTTTTTT.